What follows is one T cell receptor beta chain and its context. The antigen is undetermined. Trimming shortened V by 5 bases and J by 2 bases, and 13 bases separated the two germline ends. Germline assignment: CDR1 SGHTA and CDR2 FQGNSA. The CDR3 is made up of 15 amino acids. This sample was included in a study of cytomegalovirus exposure and HLA in healthy donors. Background on the study: An early data release held 80 million or so unique TCRs from HLA-typed donors. Study results and limitations: In terms of immune exposure information, only CMV serostatus was available.

60 Vbeta and 13 Jbeta primers were used in PCR. Clones were read by immunoSEQ multiplex PCR, and TCRdb kept only the in-frame ones, dropping some. Of some 150,000 clones in the sample, about four fifths are singletons; the top ten hold around 1%. The chain links TRBV7-2 to TRBJ1-3; D possibly corresponds to TRBD1 (6 bases). This sequence originates from a male donor in good health and CMV-seronegative. The sample was PBMCs. Written as DNA, the CDR3 is TGTGCCAGCAGCCACGGGGGGCTTGCTGGAAACACCATATATTTT. This gives the protein CASSHGGLAGNTIYF.